These 27 T cell receptor beta chains were sequenced from one sample in a study of T cells after yellow fever vaccination. TCRdb passed the 5' RACE reads through MiXCR, listing each CDR3 protein once. The table records some 550,000 distinct CDR3 sequences, less than 20% of them present only once. The starting material was PBMCs, obtained 15 days after the yellow fever booster vaccination. These receptors all come from a man younger than 40 who received the YFV17D yellow fever vaccine.

This chain connects TRBV6-1 to TRBJ2-5; 10 bases are a match to TRBD2. The germline V gene has CDR1 MNHNS and CDR2 SASEGT. The CDR3 totals 13 residues. With V trimmed by 11 bases and J by 5 bases, 8 bases remained unmatched. The CDR3 reads CAAGLAGVETQYF. The CDR3 nucleotides are TGTGCCGCGGGGCTAGCGGGAGTTGAGACCCAGTACTTC.

This clonotype was recorded many times. V usage is TRBV12-3 or TRBV12-4 and J usage is TRBJ2-7, with 8 bases that match TRBD1. The ends lost 5 bases at V and 3 bases at J; junction bases unmatched: 6. CDR3 size: 14 residues. The CDR3 bases are TGTGCCAGCAGTCCCCGGACAGGGAGCTACGAGCAGTACTTC. This sequence encodes CASSPRTGSYEQYF.

This clonotype was picked up a small number of times. The chain employs TRBV7-9 and TRBJ2-1, with TRBD1 as a possible D gene (6 bases). The germline V and J ends were trimmed by 5 bases and 8 bases, with 13 bases remaining between them. Germline-derived CDR1 and CDR2 are SEHNR and FQNEAQ (reference sequence). This CDR3 has 13 amino acids. As DNA, the CDR3 is TGTGCCAGCAGCGAAGGTGGGGGCTATGAGCAGTTCTTC. As protein: CASSEGGGYEQFF.

The chain recombines TRBV20-1 with TRBJ2-1; no clear D. V was shortened by 1 base and J by 5 bases, with 9 bases between the two germline ends. This CDR3 comprises 13 residues. CDR1 is DFQATT and CDR2 is SNEGSKA in the germline V gene (reference sequence). The CDR3 DNA sequence: TGCAGTGCTAGAGCATGGGCTGACAATGAGCAGTTCTTC. This codes for CSARAWADNEQFF.

This clonotype was counted many times. The gene calls are TRBV5-1 and TRBJ2-2; maybe TRBD1 (5 bases). CDR1 and CDR2 from the germline V gene are SGHRS and YFSETQ. V was trimmed by 0 bases and J by 5 bases, leaving 8 bases between them. This CDR3 comprises 14 residues. The CDR3 DNA reads as TGCGCCAGCAGCTTGGGACAGTATACCGGGGAGCTGTTTTTT. Protein product: CASSLGQYTGELFF.

The V and J genes are TRBV5-1 and TRBJ1-1; 7 bases match TRBD1. V gave up 7 bases and J gave up 2 bases; unmatched junction bases: 5. Germline CDR1 SGHRS, CDR2 YFSETQ. The CDR3 extends over 13 amino acids. The CDR3 DNA reads as TGCGCCAGCGCCGGGACAGTCAACACTGAAGCTTTCTTT. Amino acid sequence: CASAGTVNTEAFF.

The chain links TRBV9 to TRBJ1-1, with TRBD1 matching over 8 bases. In germline, CDR1 is SGDLS, CDR2 YYNGEE. V was clipped by 0 bases and J by 4 bases; unmatched bases: 11. The CDR3 is made up of 17 amino acids. CDR3 DNA sequence: TGTGCCAGCAGCGTAGCTCATTTAGGACAGGGTGGCACTGAAGCTTTCTTT. Its protein product is CASSVAHLGQGGTEAFF. The full variable domain, completed using reference TRBV9 and TRBJ1-1, is DSGVTQTPKHLITATGQRVTLRCSPRSGDLSVYWYQQSLDQGLQFLIQYYNGEERAKGNILERFSAQQFPDLHSELNLSSLELGDSALYFCASSVAHLGQGGTEAFFGQGTRLTVV.

This clonotype appeared a single time. The chain couples TRBV5-6 to TRBJ2-2; TRBD1 is a possible D gene (7 bases). The CDR3 covers 16 residues. Germline V gives CDR1 SGHDT, CDR2 YYEEEE. Trimming removed 0 bases from V and 4 bases from J, with 13 bases in between. Written as DNA, the CDR3 is TGTGCCAGCAGCTTGGGCGGAGGGGGCCCCACCGGGGAGCTGTTTTTT. Translating gives CASSLGGGGPTGELFF.

There are a few counts of this clonotype. The V call is TRBV28, the J call TRBJ1-2; 8 bases line up with TRBD1. V lost 11 bases to trimming and J lost 5 bases; unmatched junction nucleotides: 7. CDR3 size: 12 residues. CDR1 MDHEN and CDR2 SYDVKM come from the germline V gene. The chain's CDR3 is CAEGQGSYGYTF. Written as DNA, the CDR3 is TGTGCCGAAGGACAGGGTTCATATGGCTACACCTTC.

The rearrangement uses TRBV20-1 and TRBJ2-5, with D tentatively TRBD1 or TRBD2 (5 bases each). Trimming took 6 bases from V and 3 from J, leaving 17 bases between them. This CDR3 region has 14 residues. Germline CDR1 DFQATT, CDR2 SNEGSKA (reference sequence). The CDR3: CSASRGESEETQYF. The CDR3 region has the DNA TGCAGTGCCTCCAGAGGGGAGTCGGAAGAGACCCAGTACTTC.

The chain links TRBV5-1 to TRBJ2-1, with TRBD2 matching 8 bases. This CDR3 comprises 15 residues. The trim removed 0 bases at V and 7 bases at J, leaving 6 bases unmatched. In germline, CDR1 is SGHRS, CDR2 YFSETQ. Here the CDR3 DNA reads TGCGCCAGCAGCTTGGTAGCGGGGAAGGGAAATGAGCAGTTCTTC. It yields the protein CASSLVAGKGNEQFF.

This clonotype was seen a few times. The genes are TRBV29-1 and TRBJ2-5, with a weak D call TRBD1 (5 bases). V lost 3 bases and J lost 1, with 6 bases in between. Germline-derived CDR1 and CDR2 are SQVTM and ANQGSEA. The CDR3 is made up of 12 amino acids. The CDR3, as DNA: TGCAGCGTTGACAGGGCCCAAGAGACCCAGTACTTC. This codes for CSVDRAQETQYF.

The rearrangement joins TRBV27 to TRBJ2-1, with TRBD2 identical over 9 bases. Losses at the gene ends were 3 bases for V and 0 bases for J; bases not matched to a gene: 6. CDR1 and CDR2 (germline): MNHEY, SMNVEV (reference sequence). CDR3 length: 17 residues. DNA for the CDR3: TGTGCCAGCAGTTTCGAGCGGGAGGTATTCTCCTACAATGAGCAGTTCTTC. It codes for CASSFEREVFSYNEQFF.

This clonotype turned up a few times. CDR3 residues: CSARLGTSLIRPYNEQFF. The CDR3 DNA follows: TGCAGTGCTAGGCTCGGGACCTCGTTAATCAGGCCCTACAATGAGCAGTTCTTC. The genes are TRBV20-1 and TRBJ2-1; D assignment may be TRBD1 or TRBD2 (5 bases each). CDR1 is DFQATT and CDR2 is SNEGSKA in the germline V gene (reference sequence). This CDR3 has 18 residues. The V and J ends lost 3 bases and 2 bases respectively, with 23 bases between them.

The chain combines TRBV6-5 with TRBJ1-4; 8 nucleotides line up with TRBD1. Germline lookup yields CDR1 MNHEY and CDR2 SVGAGI. The trim removed 4 bases at V and 6 bases at J, leaving 4 bases unmatched. This CDR3 comprises 14 residues. This chain's CDR3 is CASSSWTGYEKLFF. The CDR3 DNA follows: TGTGCCAGCAGTTCGTGGACAGGGTATGAAAAACTGTTTTTT.

The rearrangement joins TRBV5-6 to TRBJ2-1, with TRBD2 matching 12 bases. In germline, CDR1 is SGHDT, CDR2 YYEEEE. The V segment lost 2 bases and the J segment 8 bases; nucleotides outside the gene matches: 8. The CDR3 has 16 residues. As DNA, the CDR3 is TGTGCCAGCAGCTTTCCCTGGACTAGCGGGACTGATGAGCAGTTCTTC. It encodes CASSFPWTSGTDEQFF.

DNA of the CDR3: TGTGCCAGCAGACCTTGGGACAGGGACTCCTACGAGCAGTACTTC. Translation gives CASRPWDRDSYEQYF. The chain is built from TRBV5-5 and TRBJ2-7; 9 nucleotides match TRBD1. V was clipped by 5 bases and J by 0 bases; unmatched bases: 6. The CDR3 is made up of 15 amino acids. In germline, CDR1 is SGHKS, CDR2 YYEKEE (reference sequence).

About this clonotype: Its ends do not fully match the called genes, so a read error is possible. The CDR3 here is CASSQAGTSYEQYF. Written as DNA, the CDR3 is TGTGCCAGCAGTCAAGCGGGAACCTCCTACGAGCAGTACTTC. The V gene is TRBV6-1, the J gene TRBJ2-7, with 7 bases identical to TRBD2. The CDR3 length is 14 residues. The germline V gene has CDR1 MNHNS and CDR2 SASEGT.

This clonotype was observed a handful of times. V is TRBV7-3 and J is TRBJ2-5; D gene uncertain. CDR1 and CDR2 from the germline V gene are SGHTA and FQGTGA. CDR3 size: 13 residues. V lost 4 bases, J lost 0 bases, and 6 bases lay in between. The CDR3 region is CASSSTYQETQYF. The CDR3 DNA follows: TGTGCCAGCAGCTCAACGTACCAAGAGACCCAGTACTTC.

This clonotype came up a few times. The V and J genes are TRBV5-8 and TRBJ1-1; the D gene is possibly TRBD1 (5 bases). V was cut by 5 bases and J by 1 base, with 15 bases left in between. From germline, CDR1 is SGHTS and CDR2 YDEGEE. The CDR3 has 15 residues. The CDR3, as DNA: TGTGCCAGCAGTCCACGAGGGGTAAAGAACACTGAAGCTTTCTTT. This translates into CASSPRGVKNTEAFF.

This chain connects TRBV7-2 to TRBJ2-7; D tentatively fits TRBD1 or TRBD2 (6 bases each). The CDR3 is 13 residues long. Looked up from germline, CDR1 is SGHTA and CDR2 is FQGNSA. With 3 bases removed from V and 6 bases from J, the gap between germline ends came to 12 bases. The CDR3 loop reads CASSLKGGGEQYF. In DNA, the CDR3 is TGTGCCAGCAGCTTGAAGGGGGGAGGCGAGCAGTACTTC.

This clonotype was counted only a few times. The chain has TRBV29-1 and TRBJ2-4, with TRBD2 matching over 7 bases. Germline CDR1 SQVTM, CDR2 ANQGSEA. This CDR3 comprises 15 residues. Losses at the gene ends were 4 bases for V and 9 bases for J; bases not matched to a gene: 15. DNA of the CDR3: TGCAGCGTTGGGGTGGGGGGGAACCCCGAGAGCATTCAGTACTTC. It specifies CSVGVGGNPESIQYF.

This chain joins TRBV28 and TRBJ2-1; the D gene could be TRBD1 or TRBD2 (5 bases each). Germline V gives CDR1 MDHEN, CDR2 SYDVKM. The CDR3 totals 15 residues. Trimming left V 6 bases short and J 6 bases short, with 18 bases between. CDR3 sequence reads: CASRPPGPAVNEQFF. The CDR3 region has the DNA TGTGCCAGCAGGCCACCGGGACCCGCCGTCAATGAGCAGTTCTTC.

This clonotype was found a few times. The V call is TRBV18, the J call TRBJ2-1; tentatively, D is TRBD2 (6 bases). Trimming shortened V by 3 bases and J by 7 bases, and 16 bases separated the two germline ends. This CDR3 region has 15 residues. CDR1 KGHSH and CDR2 LQKENI come from the germline V gene. The CDR3 spells CASSPMQLRGNEQFF. CDR3 nucleotide sequence: TGTGCCAGCTCACCTATGCAACTCCGGGGGAATGAGCAGTTCTTC.

This chain links TRBV20-1 with TRBJ2-7, with 9 bases lining up with TRBD1. This CDR3 is built from 15 residues. J was trimmed by 3 bases and V by 0 bases; bases with no gene match: 6. Germline loops: CDR1 DFQATT, CDR2 SNEGSKA (reference sequence). CDR3 nucleotide sequence: TGCAGTGCTAGAGATGCGGGACAGGGCCTCTACGAGCAGTACTTC. This translates into CSARDAGQGLYEQYF.

The chain uses TRBV20-1 and TRBJ2-3; 8 bases match TRBD1. Germline V gene lookup returns CDR1 DFQATT and CDR2 SNEGSKA (reference sequence). CDR3 length equals 15 residues. V gave up 4 bases and J gave up 0 bases; unmatched junction bases: 6. This CDR3 reads CSANRQGISTDTQYF. The CDR3 DNA is TGCAGTGCTAACCGACAGGGGATTAGCACAGATACGCAGTATTTT.

The rearrangement joins TRBV27 to TRBJ2-5; 7 nucleotides align to TRBD2. Germline lookup yields CDR1 MNHEY and CDR2 SMNVEV (reference sequence). The CDR3 is 15 amino acids. The V gene end was trimmed by 4 bases and the J gene end by 1 base; junction bases not matched to a gene: 6. CDR3 sequence (DNA): TGTGCCAGCAGTTCCGGCGGGAGAACCCAAGAGACCCAGTACTTC. It codes for CASSSGGRTQETQYF.